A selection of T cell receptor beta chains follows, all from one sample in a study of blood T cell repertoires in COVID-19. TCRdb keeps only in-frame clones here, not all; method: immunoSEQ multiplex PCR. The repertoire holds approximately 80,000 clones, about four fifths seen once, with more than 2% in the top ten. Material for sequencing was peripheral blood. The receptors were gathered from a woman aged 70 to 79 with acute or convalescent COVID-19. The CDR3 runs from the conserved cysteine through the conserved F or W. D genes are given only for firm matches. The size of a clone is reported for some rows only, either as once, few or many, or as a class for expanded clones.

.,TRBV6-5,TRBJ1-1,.,TGTGCCAGCAGTTACTCCATTGGAGTGAACACTGAAGCTTTCTTT,CASSYSIGVNTEAFF
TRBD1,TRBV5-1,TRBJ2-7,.,TGCGCCAGCAGCAGGGGGGGAGGACAGGGGAGGACCTACGAGCAGTACTTC,CASSRGGGQGRTYEQYF
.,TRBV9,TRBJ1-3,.,TGTGCCAGCAGCCCCCGGGACATTGGTGGAAACACCATATATTTT,CASSPRDIGGNTIYF
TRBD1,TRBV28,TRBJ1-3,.,TGTGCCAGCAGGCTTCAGGGGGCGACGGGAAACACCATATATTTT,CASRLQGATGNTIYF
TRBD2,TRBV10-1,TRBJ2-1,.,TGCGCCAGCAGTGAGGTGGCGGGGGGACGGTATGAGCAGTTCTTC,CASSEVAGGRYEQFF
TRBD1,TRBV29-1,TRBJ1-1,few,TGCAGCGTTGTTACACAGGGGGGCTCCACTGAAGCTTTCTTT,CSVVTQGGSTEAFF
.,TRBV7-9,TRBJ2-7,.,TGTGCCAGCAGCCAACTCCAGGGCGACGAGCAGTACTTC,CASSQLQGDEQYF
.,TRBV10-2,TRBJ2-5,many,TGCGCCAGCACCCCAACAGCCGTTTACGAGACCCAGTACTTC,CASTPTAVYETQYF
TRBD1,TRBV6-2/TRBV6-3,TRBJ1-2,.,TGTGCCAGCAGTGCCGGGTGGGGACAGGCCGTTGGGGACTATGGCTACACCTTC,CASSAGWGQAVGDYGYTF
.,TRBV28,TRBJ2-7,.,TGTGCCACCACCGGTGACATGGACGAGCAGTACTTC,CATTGDMDEQYF
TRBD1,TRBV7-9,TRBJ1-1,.,TGTGCCAGCAGCTTACCAGGGGGAGTTACCACTGAAGCTTTCTTT,CASSLPGGVTTEAFF
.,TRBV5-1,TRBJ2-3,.,TGCGCCAGCAGCGCTGGACTCGACACAGATACGCAGTATTTT,CASSAGLDTDTQYF
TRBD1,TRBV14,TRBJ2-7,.,TGTGCCAGCAGCCAAGTCAAGGGGGCCGGAGAGCAGTACTTC,CASSQVKGAGEQYF
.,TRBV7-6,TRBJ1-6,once,TGTGCCAGCAGCCCCCGAAGGGTCGGACAGAAACCTTCACCCCTCCACTTT,CASSPRRVGQKPSPLHF
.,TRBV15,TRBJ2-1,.,TGTGCCACCAGCAGAGATCAGGGGAAGCAGTTCTTC,CATSRDQGKQFF
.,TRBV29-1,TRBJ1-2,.,TGCAGCGTGGACGCTACGGGAACGGGGTATGGCTACACCTTC,CSVDATGTGYGYTF